A selection of T cell receptor beta chains follows, all from one sample in a study of OX40 agonist ivuxolimab in advanced cancers. Assay used: immunoSEQ multiplex PCR; TCRdb lists only in-frame clones, some missing. The table has tens of thousands of clones, less than 95% seen once. The sequences come from CD4+ or CD8+ T cells sorted from blood, collected in a trial of the OX40 agonist ivuxolimab. The origin of the receptors is an adult with an advanced solid tumor such as melanoma, head and neck, liver or kidney cancer. The CDR3 runs from the conserved cysteine through the conserved F or W. A D gene is named only where the DNA matches it firmly. Part of the rows lack a size; the others show once, few, many or a class for expanded clones.

>TRBJ2-1|-|TRBV7-6|-
TGTGCTGTCGTGCGTGAGCAGTTCTTC
CAVVREQFF
>TRBJ2-7|-|TRBV6-6|TRBD1
TGTGCCAGCAGCGGGACAGGGGGCCTCTACGAGCAGTACTTC
CASSGTGGLYEQYF
>TRBJ2-7|-|TRBV27|-
TGTGCCAGCAGTTTGCGGAGGAGCTCCTACGAGCAGTACTTC
CASSLRRSSYEQYF
>TRBJ2-1|-|TRBV4-3|-
TGCGCCAGCAGCCAAGCAAGTGCCGGGGACTACAATGAGCAGTTCTTC
CASSQASAGDYNEQFF
>TRBJ2-1|-|TRBV28|TRBD2
TGTGCCAGCAGTTTATTGGTTAGCGGGACTTCCAATGAGCAGTTCTTC
CASSLLVSGTSNEQFF
>TRBJ1-1|-|TRBV15|TRBD1
TGTGCCACCGGACAGGGGTTAGGCACTGAAGCTTTCTTT
CATGQGLGTEAFF
>TRBJ2-7|-|TRBV5-1|-
TGCGCCAGCAGCTTTACGGGCGAGCAGTACTTC
CASSFTGEQYF
>TRBJ2-7|-|TRBV9|TRBD2
TGTGCCAGCAGCGTAGATGGGGGGGACCTTTACGAGCAGTACTTC
CASSVDGGDLYEQYF
>TRBJ2-7|once|TRBV5-1|-
TGCGCCAGCAGCTTGGGAACGGGACCCTACGAGCAGTACTTC
CASSLGTGPYEQYF
>TRBJ1-1|-|TRBV6-5|-
TGTGCCAGCAGTTACTCGTACGGGGGCGAGACTGAAGCTTTCTTT
CASSYSYGGETEAFF
>TRBJ2-7|-|TRBV5-6|-
TGTGCCAGCAGCTTGACCAGTTACTACGAGCAGTACTTC
CASSLTSYYEQYF
>TRBJ2-1|-|TRBV21-1|-
TGTGCCAGCAGCCCGGACGCTTATCTTTCCTGGCCCTACAATGAGCAGTTCTTC
CASSPDAYLSWPYNEQFF
>TRBJ1-6|-|TRBV7-8|-
TGTGCCAGCAGCTTCGACAGCGGGTCCGATTATAATTCACCCCTCCACTTT
CASSFDSGSDYNSPLHF
>TRBJ2-2|few|TRBV6-4|-
TGTGCCAGCAGTGACGCCGCCGGGGGCACCGGGGAGCTGTTTTTT
CASSDAAGGTGELFF
>TRBJ2-7|-|TRBV4-1|-
TGCGCCAGCAGCCAAGATCACTGGACGGGGGAGGACGAGCAGTACTTC
CASSQDHWTGEDEQYF
>TRBJ2-7|few|TRBV27|-
TGTGCCAGCAGCCCCTTTAGCAGGGGACATCGCTACGAGCAGTACTTC
CASSPFSRGHRYEQYF
>TRBJ2-5|-|TRBV9|-
TGTGCCAGCAGCCACAGGGGCGGGGGTGTCGAGGAGACCCAGTACTTC
CASSHRGGGVEETQYF
>TRBJ2-6|-|TRBV7-9|TRBD1
TGTGCCAGCAGTTCATCCGGGACAGGTGGCTCTGGGGCCAACGTCCTGACTTTC
CASSSSGTGGSGANVLTF
>TRBJ2-7|-|TRBV4-3|-
TGCGCCAGCAGCCAAGAATTTCAGGGACCCTACGAGCAGTACTTC
CASSQEFQGPYEQYF
>TRBJ1-4|once|TRBV27|TRBD1
TGTGCCAGCAGTTTGAGTCAGGGGGCAAAACTGTTTTTT
CASSLSQGAKLFF
>TRBJ2-1|-|TRBV21-1|-
TGTGCCAGCAGTGCACAGGACCTAGAGCAGTTCTTC
CASSAQDLEQFF
>TRBJ1-4|-|TRBV5-1|-
TGCGCCAGCAGCTTGGATGGGGACGCCCATGAAAAACTGTTTTTT
CASSLDGDAHEKLFF
>TRBJ1-5|-|TRBV4-1|TRBD1
TGCGCCAGCAGCCAAGTATCAGGGGGTAGTCAGCCCCAGCATTTT
CASSQVSGGSQPQHF
>TRBJ2-7|-|TRBV18|-
TGTGCCAGCTCACCCCAGGAAGGCATTTACGAGCAGTACTTC
CASSPQEGIYEQYF
>TRBJ2-3|-|TRBV19|-
TGTGCCAGTAGTTTCACAGATACGCAGTATTTT
CASSFTDTQYF
>TRBJ2-3|-|TRBV7-9|-
TGTGCCAGCAGCTCACGGACAGAGAGCACAGATACGCAGTATTTT
CASSSRTESTDTQYF
>TRBJ2-6|-|TRBV28|-
TGTGCCAGCAGCGAAACTGGGGCCAACGTCCTGACTTTC
CASSETGANVLTF
>TRBJ2-5|-|TRBV5-4|-
TGTGCCAGCAGCCCACAGCTGGACCACTTCCAAGAGACCCAGTACTTC
CASSPQLDHFQETQYF
>TRBJ1-1|-|TRBV7-9|-
TGTGCCAGTAGCCCCCCAGGGAGGGTGAACACTGAAGCTTTCTTT
CASSPPGRVNTEAFF
>TRBJ2-7|-|TRBV29-1|TRBD1
TGCAGCGTTGATGGGGGACAGGGGGCTTACGAGCAGTACTTC
CSVDGGQGAYEQYF
>TRBJ2-7|-|TRBV19|-
TGTGCCAGTAGTATAGGGACAGCGTACGAGCAGTACTTC
CASSIGTAYEQYF
>TRBJ1-6|few|TRBV4-1|-
TGCGCCAGCAGCCAGGGTTCACCCCTCCACTTT
CASSQGSPLHF
>TRBJ1-1|-|TRBV28|TRBD1
TGTGCCAGCAGTTTATTTCCCCCCCCAGGGGGCACTGAAGCTTTCTTT
CASSLFPPPGGTEAFF
>TRBJ2-7|-|TRBV4-1|-
TGCGCCAGCAGCCAAGGCAGGGGATCCTACGAGCAGTACTTC
CASSQGRGSYEQYF
>TRBJ1-1|-|TRBV15|-
TGTGCCACCAGTACCGTAGGGAACACTGAAGCTTTCTTT
CATSTVGNTEAFF
>TRBJ1-5|once|TRBV4-1|-
TGCGCCAGCAGCCAAGAACCGGGCACCGTAGGTCAGCCCCAGCATTTT
CASSQEPGTVGQPQHF
>TRBJ1-5|few|TRBV19|-
TGTGCCAGTACGCTGGGGCAGGCTCTTCAGCCCCAGCATTTT
CASTLGQALQPQHF
>TRBJ1-6|few|TRBV7-3|-
TGTGCCAGCAGCCATCTGGGGGGTAATTCACCCCTCCACTTT
CASSHLGGNSPLHF
>TRBJ2-5|-|TRBV4-1|TRBD1
TGCGCCAGCAGCCAAGCGACAGGGGACGAGACCCAGTACTTC
CASSQATGDETQYF
>TRBJ2-7|-|TRBV5-1|-
TGCGCCAGCAGCTTGGCTGACTTTAGCTACGAGCAGTACTTC
CASSLADFSYEQYF
>TRBJ2-7|-|TRBV7-9|TRBD1
TGTGCCAGCAGCTTAGGGTGGGACAGCACCTACGAGCAGTACTTC
CASSLGWDSTYEQYF
>TRBJ2-3|-|TRBV9|-
TGTGCCAGCAGCTGGGACGGAGATACGCAGTATTTT
CASSWDGDTQYF
>TRBJ1-1|-|TRBV5-6|TRBD1
TGTGCCTCCTCCTGGGGGACAGCGAACACTGAAGCTTTCTTT
CASSWGTANTEAFF
>TRBJ2-2|-|TRBV28|-
TGTGCCAGCAGTTTCGGAGGACCGGGACGTAATACCGGGGAGCTGTTTTTT
CASSFGGPGRNTGELFF
>TRBJ2-4|-|TRBV21-1|-
TGTGCCAGCCCCCGGAGGTACATTCAGTACTTC
CASPRRYIQYF
>TRBJ2-1|-|TRBV7-2|TRBD2
TGTGCCAGCAGCTCCGGAGGTAGCGGGCGCTACAATGAGCAGTTCTTC
CASSSGGSGRYNEQFF